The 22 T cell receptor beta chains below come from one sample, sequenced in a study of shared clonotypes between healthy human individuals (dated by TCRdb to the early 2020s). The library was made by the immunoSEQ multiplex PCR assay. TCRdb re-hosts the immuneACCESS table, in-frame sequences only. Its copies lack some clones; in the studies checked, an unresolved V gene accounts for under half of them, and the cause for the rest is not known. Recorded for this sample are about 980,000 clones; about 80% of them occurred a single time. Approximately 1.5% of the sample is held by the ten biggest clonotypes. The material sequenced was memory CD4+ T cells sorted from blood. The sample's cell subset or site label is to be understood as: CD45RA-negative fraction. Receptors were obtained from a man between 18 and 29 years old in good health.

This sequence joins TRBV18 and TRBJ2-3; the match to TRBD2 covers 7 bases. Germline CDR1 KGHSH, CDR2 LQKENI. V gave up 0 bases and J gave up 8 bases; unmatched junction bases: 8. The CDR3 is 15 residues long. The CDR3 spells CASSPPGGVGSTQYF. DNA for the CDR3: TGTGCCAGCTCACCACCGGGGGGGGTTGGAAGTACGCAGTATTTT.

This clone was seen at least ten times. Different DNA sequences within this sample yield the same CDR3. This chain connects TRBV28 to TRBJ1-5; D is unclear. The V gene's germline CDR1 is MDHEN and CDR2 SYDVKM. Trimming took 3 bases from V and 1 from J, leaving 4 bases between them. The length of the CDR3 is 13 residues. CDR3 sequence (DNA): TGTGCCAGCAGTTTGGGAAGCAATCAGCCCCAGCATTTT. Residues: CASSLGSNQPQHF.

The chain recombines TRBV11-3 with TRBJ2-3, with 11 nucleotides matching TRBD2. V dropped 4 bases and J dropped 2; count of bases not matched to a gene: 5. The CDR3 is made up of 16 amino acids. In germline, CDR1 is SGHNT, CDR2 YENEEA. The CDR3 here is CASSSSTSGVTDTQYF. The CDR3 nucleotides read TGTGCCAGCAGCTCCTCGACTAGCGGGGTCACAGATACGCAGTATTTT.

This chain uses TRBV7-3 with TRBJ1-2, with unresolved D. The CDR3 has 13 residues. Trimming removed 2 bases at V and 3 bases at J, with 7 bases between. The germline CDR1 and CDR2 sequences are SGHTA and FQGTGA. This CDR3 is CASSLGVDYGYTF. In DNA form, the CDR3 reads TGTGCCAGCAGCTTAGGGGTCGACTATGGCTACACCTTC.

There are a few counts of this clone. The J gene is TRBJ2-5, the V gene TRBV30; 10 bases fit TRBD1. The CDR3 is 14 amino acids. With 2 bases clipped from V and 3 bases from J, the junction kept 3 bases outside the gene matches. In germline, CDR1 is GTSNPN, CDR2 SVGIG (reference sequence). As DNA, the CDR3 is TGTGCCTGGAGTAAGGGACAGGGGAAAGAGACCCAGTACTTC. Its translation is CAWSKGQGKETQYF.

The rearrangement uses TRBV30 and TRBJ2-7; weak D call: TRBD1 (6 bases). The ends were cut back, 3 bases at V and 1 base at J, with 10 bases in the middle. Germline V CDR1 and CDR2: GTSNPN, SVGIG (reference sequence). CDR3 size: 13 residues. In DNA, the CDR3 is TGTGCCTGGAGGAACAGGGCTTCCTACGAGCAGTACTTC. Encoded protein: CAWRNRASYEQYF. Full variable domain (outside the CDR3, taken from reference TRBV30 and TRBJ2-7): SQTIHQWPATLVQPVGSPLSLECTVEGTSNPNLYWYRQAAGRGLQLLFYSVGIGQISSEVPQNLSASRPQDRQFILSSKKLLLSDSGFYLCAWRNRASYEQYFGPGTRLTVT.

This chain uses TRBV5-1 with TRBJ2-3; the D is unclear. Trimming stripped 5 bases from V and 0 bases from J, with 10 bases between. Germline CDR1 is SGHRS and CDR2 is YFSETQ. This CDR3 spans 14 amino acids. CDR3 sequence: CASRIDLSTDTQYF. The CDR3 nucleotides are TGCGCCAGCAGAATCGACCTTAGCACAGATACGCAGTATTTT.

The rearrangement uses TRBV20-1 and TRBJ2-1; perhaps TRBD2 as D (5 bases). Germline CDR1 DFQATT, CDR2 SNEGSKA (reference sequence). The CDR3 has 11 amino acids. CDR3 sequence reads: CRADFYNEQFF. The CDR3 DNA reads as TGCAGAGCGGACTTCTACAATGAGCAGTTCTTC.

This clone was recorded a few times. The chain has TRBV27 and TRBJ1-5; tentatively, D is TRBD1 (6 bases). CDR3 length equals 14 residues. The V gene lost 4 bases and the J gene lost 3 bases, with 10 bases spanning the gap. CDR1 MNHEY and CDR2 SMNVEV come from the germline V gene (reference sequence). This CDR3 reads CASSSQGFNQPQHF. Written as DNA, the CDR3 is TGTGCCAGCAGTTCACAGGGATTCAATCAGCCCCAGCATTTT.

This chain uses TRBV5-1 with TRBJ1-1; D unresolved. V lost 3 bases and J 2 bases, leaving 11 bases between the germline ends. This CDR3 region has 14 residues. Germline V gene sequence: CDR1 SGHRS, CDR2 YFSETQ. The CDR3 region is CASSSGRDNTEAFF. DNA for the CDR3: TGCGCCAGCAGCTCGGGCAGAGATAACACTGAAGCTTTCTTT.

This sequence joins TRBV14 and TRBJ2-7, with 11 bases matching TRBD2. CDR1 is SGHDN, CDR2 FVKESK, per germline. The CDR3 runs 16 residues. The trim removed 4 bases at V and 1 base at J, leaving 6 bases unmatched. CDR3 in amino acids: CASSLTRLAGSYEQYF. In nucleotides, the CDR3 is TGTGCCAGCAGCCTAACCCGACTAGCGGGATCCTACGAGCAGTACTTC.

The CDR3 DNA reads as TGTGCCAGCTCCTACACCGGGGCAGGTCCTAATGAAAAACTGTTTTTT. Its translation: CASSYTGAGPNEKLFF. The J gene is TRBJ1-4, the V gene TRBV18, with D possibly being TRBD1 (5 bases). The CDR3 length is 16 residues. Per the germline V gene, CDR1 is KGHSH and CDR2 is LQKENI. V was cut by 6 bases and J by 3 bases, with 17 bases left in between.

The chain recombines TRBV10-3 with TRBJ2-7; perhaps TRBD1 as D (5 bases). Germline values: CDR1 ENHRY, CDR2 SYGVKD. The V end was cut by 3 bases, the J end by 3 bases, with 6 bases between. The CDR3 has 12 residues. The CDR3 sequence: CAISEGDYEQYF. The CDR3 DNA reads TGTGCCATCAGTGAAGGGGACTACGAGCAGTACTTC.

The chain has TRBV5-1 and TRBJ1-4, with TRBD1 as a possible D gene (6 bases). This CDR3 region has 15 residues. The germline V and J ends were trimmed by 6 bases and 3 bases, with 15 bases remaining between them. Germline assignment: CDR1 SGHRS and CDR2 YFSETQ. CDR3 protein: CASTEQGYPNEKLFF. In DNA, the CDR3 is TGCGCCAGCACCGAGCAGGGGTACCCTAATGAAAAACTGTTTTTT.

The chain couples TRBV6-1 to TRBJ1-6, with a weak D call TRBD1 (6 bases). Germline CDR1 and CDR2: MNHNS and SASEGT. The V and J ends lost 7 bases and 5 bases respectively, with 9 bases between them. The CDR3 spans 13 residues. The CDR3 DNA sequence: TGTGCCAGCACCGGGGACAATAATTCACCCCTCCACTTT. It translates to CASTGDNNSPLHF.

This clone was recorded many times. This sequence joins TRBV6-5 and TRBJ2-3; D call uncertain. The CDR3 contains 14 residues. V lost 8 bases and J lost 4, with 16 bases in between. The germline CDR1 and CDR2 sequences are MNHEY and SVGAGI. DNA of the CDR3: TGTGCCAGCGCAACGGCTCCCCCGGCAGATACGCAGTATTTT. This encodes CASATAPPADTQYF.

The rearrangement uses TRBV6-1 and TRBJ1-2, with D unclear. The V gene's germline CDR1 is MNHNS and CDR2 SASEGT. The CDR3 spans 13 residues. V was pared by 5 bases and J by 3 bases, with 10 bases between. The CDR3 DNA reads TGTGCCAGCAGTCAAGGACGGTACTATGGCTACACCTTC. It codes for CASSQGRYYGYTF.

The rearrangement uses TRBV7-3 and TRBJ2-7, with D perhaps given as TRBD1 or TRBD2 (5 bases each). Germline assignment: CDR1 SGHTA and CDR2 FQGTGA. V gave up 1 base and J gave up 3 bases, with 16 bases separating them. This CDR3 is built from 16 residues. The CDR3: CASSLRGDSPIYEQYF. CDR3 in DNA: TGTGCCAGCAGCTTAAGGGGAGACAGCCCAATCTACGAGCAGTACTTC.

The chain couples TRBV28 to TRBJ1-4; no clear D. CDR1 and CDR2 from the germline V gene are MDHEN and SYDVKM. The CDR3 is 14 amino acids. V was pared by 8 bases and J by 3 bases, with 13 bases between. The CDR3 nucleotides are TGTGCCAGCTCAGGAAGAGACCCTAATGAAAAACTGTTTTTT. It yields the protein CASSGRDPNEKLFF.

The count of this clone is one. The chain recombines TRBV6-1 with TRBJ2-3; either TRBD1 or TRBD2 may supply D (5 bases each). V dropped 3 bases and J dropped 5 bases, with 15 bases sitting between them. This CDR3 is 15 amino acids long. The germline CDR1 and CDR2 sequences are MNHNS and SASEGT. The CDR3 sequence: CASSEQGPSGDTQYF. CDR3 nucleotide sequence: TGTGCCAGCAGTGAGCAGGGACCCTCGGGAGATACGCAGTATTTT.

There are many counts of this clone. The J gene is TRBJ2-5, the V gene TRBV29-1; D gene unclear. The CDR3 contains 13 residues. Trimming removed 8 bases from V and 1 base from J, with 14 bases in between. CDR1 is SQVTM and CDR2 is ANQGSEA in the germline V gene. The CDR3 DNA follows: TGCAGCTTTCTTGGTATTCCCCAAGAGACCCAGTACTTC. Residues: CSFLGIPQETQYF.

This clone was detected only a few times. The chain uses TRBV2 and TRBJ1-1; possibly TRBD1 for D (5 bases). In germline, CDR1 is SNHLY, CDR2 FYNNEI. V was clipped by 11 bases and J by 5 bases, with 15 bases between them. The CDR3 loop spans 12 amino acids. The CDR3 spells CAGRGGGTEAFF. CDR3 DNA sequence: TGTGCCGGAAGGGGTGGTGGAACTGAAGCTTTCTTT.